The present entry profiles one TCR beta chain with its context. Assay used: immunoSEQ multiplex PCR; TCRdb lists only in-frame clones, some missing. The sample shows 85,000 to 120,000 clones, 92% of them seen only once. These data originate in a study of control samples from healthy donors and cancer patients. The V end lost 6 bases, the J end lost 2 bases, and 11 bases lay between the germline ends. There are 14 residues in the CDR3. Per germline, CDR1 SNHLY and CDR2 FYNNEI. Sequences were obtained from blood. The chain recombines TRBV2 with TRBJ1-3, with D tentatively TRBD1 (5 bases). The origin of this receptor is a woman aged 18-29 years in good health. This CDR3 is CASRARDPGNTIYF. The CDR3 DNA is TGTGCCAGCAGGGCCCGGGACCCTGGAAACACCATATATTTT. The full variable domain, rest sourced from reference TRBV2 and TRBJ1-3, is EPEVTQTPSHQVTQMGQEVILRCVPISNHLYFYWYRQILGQKVEFLVSFYNNEISEKSEIFDDQFSVERPDGSNFTLKIRSTKLEDSAMYFCASRARDPGNTIYFGEGSWLTVV.